The next 19 T cell receptor beta chains were all read from a single sample in a study of identical twins. TCRdb re-analysed the 5' RACE reads in MiXCR, keeping a single row per CDR3 protein. The sample lists fewer than 550,000 distinct CDR3 sequences, about 13% seen once, with approximately 1% in the top ten. These same data were also listed under a study on yellow fever vaccine responses in identical twins.

Sequenced input: CD4+ T cells sorted from blood. These TCRs come from a woman under 30 in good health.

V is TRBV3-1 and J is TRBJ2-7; possible D gene TRBD1, 5 bases. This CDR3 is 14 amino acids long. The V end was cut by 1 base, the J end by 6 bases, with 13 bases between. Germline V gene sequence: CDR1 LGHDT, CDR2 YNNKEL (reference sequence). The CDR3 DNA is TGTGCCAGCAGCCAAGTAACAGGAGACGCCGAGCAGTACTTC. Translation: CASSQVTGDAEQYF.

In this sample, this clonotype turned up a few times. The gene calls are TRBV18 and TRBJ1-6, with 7 positions matching TRBD1. CDR3 length: 17 residues. The germline V gene has CDR1 KGHSH and CDR2 LQKENI. J gave up 6 bases and V 3 bases, and 11 bases lay outside the gene matches. CDR3 sequence: CASSPVGAGQSNSPLHF. As DNA, the CDR3 is TGTGCCAGCTCACCGGTCGGCGCGGGACAGAGTAATTCACCCCTCCACTTT.

The chain links TRBV12-3 or TRBV12-4 to TRBJ2-1, with D possibly TRBD2 on 6 matching bases. The V end was cut by 1 base, the J end by 6 bases, with 13 bases between. The CDR3 is 15 amino acids. In DNA form, the CDR3 reads TGTGCCAGCAGTTTAGGCGTGGTCGGGGGCAATGAGCAGTTCTTC. Protein sequence: CASSLGVVGGNEQFF.

This clonotype was observed a handful of times. The CDR3 DNA reads as TGTGCCAGCAGCTTCCGGGACGGACCTTATAATTCACCCCTCCACTTT. This codes for CASSFRDGPYNSPLHF. The V and J genes are TRBV5-5 and TRBJ1-6; tentative D call: TRBD1 (5 bases). The CDR3 is 16 amino acids. Trimming removed 2 bases at V and 4 bases at J, with 13 bases between. CDR1 is SGHKS, CDR2 YYEKEE, per germline (reference sequence).

This clonotype appeared many times. This chain connects TRBV20-1 to TRBJ1-1; no clear D. This CDR3 is built from 14 residues. V lost 0 bases to trimming and J lost 2 bases, with 10 bases between them. Germline-derived CDR1 and CDR2 are DFQATT and SNEGSKA (reference sequence). The CDR3 sequence: CSARDGQANTEAFF. The CDR3 DNA sequence: TGCAGTGCTAGAGATGGCCAAGCCAACACTGAAGCTTTCTTT.

A few counts support this clonotype. This sequence joins TRBV10-3 and TRBJ1-6; D may be TRBD1 (6 bases). V was shortened by 9 bases and J by 7 bases, with 13 bases between the two germline ends. The CDR3 consists of 13 residues. From germline, CDR1 is ENHRY and CDR2 SYGVKD. The chain's CDR3 is CAIRQDGNSPLHF. The CDR3 DNA is TGTGCCATTCGACAGGATGGGAATTCACCCCTCCACTTT.

The chain combines TRBV27 with TRBJ2-1, with 12 bases lining up with TRBD1. The trim removed 5 bases at V and 8 bases at J, leaving 10 bases unmatched. CDR3 length: 16 amino acids. Germline V gene data show CDR1 as MNHEY and CDR2 as SMNVEV (reference sequence). The CDR3: CASSRVGTGGSYEQFF. CDR3 in DNA: TGTGCCAGCAGTCGAGTCGGGACAGGGGGCTCGTATGAGCAGTTCTTC.

This chain links TRBV7-2 with TRBJ2-5; 10 nucleotides match TRBD1. Looked up from germline, CDR1 is SGHTA and CDR2 is FQGNSA. This CDR3 is built from 15 residues. V gave up 1 base and J gave up 3 bases; unmatched junction bases: 2. CDR3 in DNA: TGTGCCAGCAGCTTAGTCGGGACAGGGGAAGAGACCCAGTACTTC. Amino acid sequence: CASSLVGTGEETQYF.

The V and J genes are TRBV5-1 and TRBJ2-7; D call uncertain. Germline assignment: CDR1 SGHRS and CDR2 YFSETQ. The CDR3 contains 14 residues. V lost 0 bases and J lost 7, with 14 bases in between. For the CDR3, the DNA is TGCGCCAGCAGCTTGGAAGACCCCAAAGCTGAGCAGTACTTC. It codes for CASSLEDPKAEQYF.

In its sample, this clonotype was seen many times. This CDR3 reads CASARGADTQYF. The CDR3 DNA follows: TGCGCCAGCGCGAGGGGAGCAGATACGCAGTATTTT. This chain connects TRBV4-3 to TRBJ2-3; D is tentatively TRBD1 or TRBD2 (5 bases each). V was cut by 8 bases and J by 4 bases, with 10 bases left in between. The CDR3 runs to 12 residues. The germline gives CDR1 LGHNA, CDR2 YSLEER.

This clonotype has just a few counts. The gene calls are TRBV24-1 and TRBJ1-4, with a weak D call TRBD1 (6 bases). Germline-derived CDR1 and CDR2 are KGHDR and SFDVKD. The germline V and J ends were trimmed by 3 bases and 4 bases, with 14 bases remaining between them. The CDR3 is made up of 16 amino acids. The CDR3 sequence: CATSDPTQGSNEKLFF. The CDR3 DNA follows: TGTGCCACCAGTGATCCAACACAGGGAAGTAATGAAAAACTGTTTTTT.

This clonotype was seen many times. The rearrangement links TRBV20-1 to TRBJ1-5; 8 positions match TRBD1. With 4 bases clipped from V and 4 bases from J, the junction kept 9 bases outside the gene matches. From germline, CDR1 is DFQATT and CDR2 SNEGSKA (reference sequence). The CDR3 length is 15 residues. The CDR3 here is CSATQDRGRNQPQHF. CDR3 sequence (DNA): TGCAGTGCTACTCAAGACAGGGGACGGAATCAGCCCCAGCATTTT.

This clonotype was picked up a small number of times. V usage is TRBV5-1 and J usage is TRBJ1-1; D gene ambiguous. The CDR3 has 14 amino acids. From germline, CDR1 is SGHRS and CDR2 YFSETQ. Trimming pared 4 bases from V and 5 bases from J, leaving 15 bases between. The CDR3 region has the DNA TGCGCCAGCAGCCCCGAACTAGCGAAAACTGAAGCTTTCTTT. Amino acid sequence: CASSPELAKTEAFF.

This clonotype turned up a few times. The chain recombines TRBV4-3 with TRBJ2-3; 8 bases align to TRBD2. The V gene end was trimmed by 4 bases and the J gene end by 2 bases; junction bases not matched to a gene: 14. Germline V lookup: CDR1 LGHNA, CDR2 YSLEER. CDR3 length equals 18 residues. As DNA, the CDR3 is TGCGCCAGCAGCCGCGACCTTCGAGCGGGAGCTTCCACAGATACGCAGTATTTT. It encodes CASSRDLRAGASTDTQYF.

This clonotype was picked up many times. The genes are TRBV5-1 and TRBJ2-1, with no clear D. This CDR3 is 14 amino acids long. The V end lost 0 bases, the J end lost 6 bases, and 10 bases lay between the germline ends. Germline values: CDR1 SGHRS, CDR2 YFSETQ. CDR3 bases: TGCGCCAGCAGCTTGGGGTGGAGTCCCAATGAGCAGTTCTTC. Its protein product is CASSLGWSPNEQFF.

This clonotype was counted between two and nine times. The chain couples TRBV28 to TRBJ2-1; D is tentatively TRBD1 or TRBD2 (6 bases each). Germline V lookup: CDR1 MDHEN, CDR2 SYDVKM. V lost 6 bases and J 8 bases, leaving 14 bases between the germline ends. The CDR3 sequence is 13 residues long. The CDR3 loop reads CASRTYREDEQFF. CDR3 in DNA: TGTGCCAGCAGGACTTACAGGGAGGATGAGCAGTTCTTC.

This clonotype showed up just a few times. The V and J genes are TRBV24-1 and TRBJ1-1; 7 bases fit TRBD1. J lost 5 bases, V lost 5 bases, and 10 bases had no gene match. CDR1 and CDR2 (germline): KGHDR, SFDVKD. The CDR3 covers 15 residues. CDR3 bases: TGTGCCACCAGTGTTAGAAGACAGGGTTGGACTGAAGCTTTCTTT. It encodes CATSVRRQGWTEAFF.

With regard to this clonotype: A read error may produce the germline difference seen at one junction end. This sequence joins TRBV20-1 and TRBJ2-6, with D possibly being TRBD2 (6 bases). In germline, CDR1 is DFQATT, CDR2 SNEGSKA (reference sequence). The CDR3 totals 12 residues. In DNA, the CDR3 is TGTTCGGGGGACTCTGGGGCCAACGTCCTGACTTTC. It encodes CSGDSGANVLTF.

This clonotype was detected a few times. The V and J genes are TRBV7-2 and TRBJ2-1; D is perhaps TRBD2 (5 bases). V was shortened by 4 bases and J by 5 bases, with 15 bases between the two germline ends. There are 15 residues in the CDR3. CDR1 and CDR2 (germline): SGHTA, FQGNSA. CDR3 loop: CASSSEALPNNEQFF. CDR3 in DNA: TGTGCCAGCAGCTCGGAGGCCCTCCCAAACAATGAGCAGTTCTTC.